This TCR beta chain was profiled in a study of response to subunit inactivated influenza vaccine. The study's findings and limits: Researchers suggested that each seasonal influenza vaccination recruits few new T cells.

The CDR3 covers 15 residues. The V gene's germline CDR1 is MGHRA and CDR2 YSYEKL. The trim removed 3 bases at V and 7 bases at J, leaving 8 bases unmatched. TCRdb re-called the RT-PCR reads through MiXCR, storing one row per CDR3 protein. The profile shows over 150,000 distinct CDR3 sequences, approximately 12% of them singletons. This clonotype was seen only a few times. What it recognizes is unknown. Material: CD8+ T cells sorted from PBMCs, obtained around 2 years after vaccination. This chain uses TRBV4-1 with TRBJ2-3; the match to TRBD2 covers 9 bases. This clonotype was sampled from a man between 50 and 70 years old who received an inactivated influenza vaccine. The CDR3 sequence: CASSQAGGLRYTQYF. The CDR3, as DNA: TGCGCCAGCAGCCAGGCGGGGGGGCTGCGGTATACGCAGTATTTT.